These 8 T cell receptor beta chains came from one sample sequenced in a study of cytomegalovirus exposure and HLA in healthy donors. The PCR used 60 Vbeta and 13 Jbeta primers. TCRdb's copy holds only in-frame clones and misses some; the assay was immunoSEQ multiplex PCR. The table includes 130,000 to 150,000 clones, approximately 74% detected once. The material sequenced was PBMCs. These TCRs come from a young man in good health and CMV-seropositive.

A few counts support this clone. V gene TRBV19 combines with J gene TRBJ1-5, with D unresolved. The CDR3 covers 15 residues. The germline V gene has CDR1 LNHDA and CDR2 SQIVND (reference sequence). Trimming removed 4 bases at V and 0 bases at J, with 10 bases between. CDR3 DNA sequence: TGTGCCAGTAGTAGGAGTTCCTATAGCAATCAGCCCCAGCATTTT. This sequence encodes CASSRSSYSNQPQHF. Complete variable domain (other parts from reference TRBV19 and TRBJ1-5): DGGITQSPKYLFRKEGQNVTLSCEQNLNHDAMYWYRQDPGQGLRLIYYSQIVNDFQKGDIAEGYSVSREKKESFPLTVTSAQKNPTAFYLCASSRSSYSNQPQHFGDGTRLSIL.

This chain links TRBV5-4 with TRBJ2-1; perhaps TRBD1 as D (6 bases). Per germline, CDR1 SGHNT and CDR2 YYREEE (reference sequence). Trimming took 0 bases from V and 7 from J, leaving 14 bases between them. The CDR3 totals 15 residues. CDR3 loop: CASSLDQGMENEQFF. The CDR3 bases are TGTGCCAGCAGCTTGGACCAGGGGATGGAAAATGAGCAGTTCTTC.

This clone has only a few counts. One end of the junction fails to match germline, which may point to a read error. The chain is built from TRBV5-1 and TRBJ1-1; TRBD1 might be the D (5 bases). The CDR3 is made up of 13 amino acids. CDR1 and CDR2 (germline): SGHRS, YFSETQ. CDR3 protein: CASSLGQGGRPLF. DNA for the CDR3: TGCGCCAGCAGCTTGGGCCAGGGAGGTAGGCCCCTTTTT. The full variable domain, in which reference TRBV5-1 and TRBJ1-1 provide the parts outside the CDR3, is KAGVTQTPRYLIKTRGQQVTLSCSPISGHRSVSWYQQTPGQGLQFLFEYFSETQRNKGNFPGRFSGRQFSNSRSEMNVSTLELGDSALYLCASSLGQGGRPLFGQGTRLTVV.

J is TRBJ2-5 and V is TRBV5-8, with TRBD2 identical over 8 bases. Trimming cost V 3 bases and J 2 bases; bases outside gene matches: 9. The CDR3 contains 16 residues. Germline values: CDR1 SGHTS, CDR2 YDEGEE. CDR3 sequence: CASSWGTGLEQETQYF. The CDR3, as DNA: TGTGCCAGCAGCTGGGGGACGGGACTAGAGCAAGAGACCCAGTACTTC.

The chain links TRBV4-1 to TRBJ2-7; TRBD2 matches 12 bases. The CDR3 is made up of 16 amino acids. Germline trimming cut 0 bases from V and 4 bases from J; bases unmatched to any gene: 4. Germline V gene lookup returns CDR1 MGHRA and CDR2 YSYEKL. CDR3 nucleotide sequence: TGCGCCAGCAGCCAAGACCCTAGCGGGGGGGGATACGAGCAGTACTTC. This encodes CASSQDPSGGGYEQYF.

The gene calls are TRBV5-1 and TRBJ2-5; D unclear. V shed 0 bases and J shed 5 bases, with 11 bases lying between them. From germline, CDR1 is SGHRS and CDR2 YFSETQ. The CDR3 loop spans 14 amino acids. In DNA, the CDR3 is TGCGCCAGCAGCTTGGGTCGGCTGGAGGAGACCCAGTACTTC. This sequence encodes CASSLGRLEETQYF.

For the CDR3, the DNA is TGTGCCGCCCGTCGGGGTCTGAATGAAAAACTGTTTTTT. Protein: CAARRGLNEKLFF. This chain uses TRBV28 with TRBJ1-4; D remains ambiguous. Trimming took off 11 bases at V and 5 bases at J, with 15 bases between the two ends. CDR3 length equals 13 residues. The V gene's germline CDR1 is MDHEN and CDR2 SYDVKM.

The chain links TRBV6-1 to TRBJ2-7; TRBD1 agrees at 7 bases. CDR1 is MNHNS and CDR2 is SASEGT in the germline V gene. The CDR3 extends over 12 amino acids. Trimming cost V 10 bases and J 4 bases; bases outside gene matches: 7. Here the CDR3 reads CATQDRAYEQYF. In DNA form, the CDR3 reads TGTGCCACCCAAGACAGGGCTTACGAGCAGTACTTC.